This T cell receptor beta chain was captured by sequencing in a study of blood T cell repertoires in COVID-19. Study as a whole: The United States, Italy and Spain supplied acute and convalescent COVID-19 samples. PBMCs, B-cell-depleted T cells, or T cells were the source of the cDNA or gDNA that made up the material.

This table comes from immunoSEQ multiplex PCR, and its TCRdb copy is limited to in-frame clones, with some not included. The repertoire has around 150,000 clones, roughly 85% of them found once; the top ten carry around 3.5%. This receptor was obtained from a man aged 70 or older with acute or convalescent COVID-19. The sample was peripheral blood.

The CDR3 sequence is CATSVKTGSTDTQYF. The CDR3 DNA reads as TGTGCCACCAGTGTTAAGACAGGTAGCACAGATACGCAGTATTTT. This rearrangement joins TRBV24-1 to TRBJ2-3; the D gene is possibly TRBD1 (6 bases). CDR1 is KGHDR and CDR2 is SFDVKD in the germline V gene. Trimming stripped 5 bases from V and 0 bases from J, with 11 bases between. The CDR3 runs to 15 residues.